The source of this T cell receptor beta chain is a study of long-term antiretroviral therapy in people with HIV. Study summary: It was about a decade before the 2015 immediate-ART recommendation that the earliest samples were taken. General study results and limits: Post-ART, diversity grew, though it stayed under transplant donor control levels. Older ART regimens were possibly in use when the blood was collected between the mid-2000s and the late 2010s.

Running of the v3.0 immunoSEQ assay took place at survey level. Sequenced by immunoSEQ multiplex PCR; TCRdb stores in-frame clones only, minus some. The profile shows tens of thousands of clones, around 97% of them singletons. About this clone: The antigen remains unidentified.

Every donor had one or more pre-ART and two or more post-ART PBMC samples. The V and J ends lost 0 bases and 2 bases respectively, with 13 bases between them. Germline V lookup: CDR1 LGHNA, CDR2 YSLEER. This CDR3 spans 16 amino acids. The chain is built from TRBV4-3 and TRBJ1-1; D uncertain. The source is a man aged 25-40 years with HIV. Sample: unsorted PBMCs, taken 6.9 years after starting antiretroviral therapy. Written as DNA, the CDR3 is TGCGCCAGCAGCCAAGACCCCGCCAGGATAAACACTGAAGCTTTCTTT. It translates to CASSQDPARINTEAFF.